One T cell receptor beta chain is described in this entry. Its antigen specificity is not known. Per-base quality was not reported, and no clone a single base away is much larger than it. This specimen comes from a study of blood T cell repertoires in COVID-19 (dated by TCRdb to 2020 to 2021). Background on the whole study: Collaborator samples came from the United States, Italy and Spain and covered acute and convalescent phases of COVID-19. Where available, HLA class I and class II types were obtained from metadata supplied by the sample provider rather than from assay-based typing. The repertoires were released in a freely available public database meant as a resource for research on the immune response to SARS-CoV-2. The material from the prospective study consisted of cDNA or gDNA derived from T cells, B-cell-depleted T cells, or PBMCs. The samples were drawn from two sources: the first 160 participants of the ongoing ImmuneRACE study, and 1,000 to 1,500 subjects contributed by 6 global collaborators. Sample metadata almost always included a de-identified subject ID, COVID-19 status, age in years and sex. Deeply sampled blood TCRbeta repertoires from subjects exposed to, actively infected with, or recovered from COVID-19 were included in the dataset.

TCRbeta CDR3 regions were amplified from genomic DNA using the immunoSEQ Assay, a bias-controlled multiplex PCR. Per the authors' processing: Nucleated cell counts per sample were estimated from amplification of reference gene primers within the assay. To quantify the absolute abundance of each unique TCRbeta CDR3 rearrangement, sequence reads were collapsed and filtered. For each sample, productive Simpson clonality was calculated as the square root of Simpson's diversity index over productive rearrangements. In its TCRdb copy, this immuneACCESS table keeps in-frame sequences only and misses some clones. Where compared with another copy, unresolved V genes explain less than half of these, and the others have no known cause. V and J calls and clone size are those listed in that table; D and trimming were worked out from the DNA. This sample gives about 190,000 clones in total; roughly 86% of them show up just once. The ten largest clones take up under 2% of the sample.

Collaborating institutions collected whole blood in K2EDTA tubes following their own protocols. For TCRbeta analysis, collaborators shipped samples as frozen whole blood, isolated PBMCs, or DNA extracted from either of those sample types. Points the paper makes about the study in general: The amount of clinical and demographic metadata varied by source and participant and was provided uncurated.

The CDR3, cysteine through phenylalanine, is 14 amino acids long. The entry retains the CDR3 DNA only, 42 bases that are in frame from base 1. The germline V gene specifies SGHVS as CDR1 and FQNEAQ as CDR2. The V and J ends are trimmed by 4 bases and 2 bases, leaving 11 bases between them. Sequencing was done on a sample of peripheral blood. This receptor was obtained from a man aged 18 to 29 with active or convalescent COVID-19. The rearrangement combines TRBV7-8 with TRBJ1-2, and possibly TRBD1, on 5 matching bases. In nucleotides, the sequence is TGTGCCAGCAGCTCTTGGGAGGGGAACTATGGCTACACCTTC. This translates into CASSSWEGNYGYTF.